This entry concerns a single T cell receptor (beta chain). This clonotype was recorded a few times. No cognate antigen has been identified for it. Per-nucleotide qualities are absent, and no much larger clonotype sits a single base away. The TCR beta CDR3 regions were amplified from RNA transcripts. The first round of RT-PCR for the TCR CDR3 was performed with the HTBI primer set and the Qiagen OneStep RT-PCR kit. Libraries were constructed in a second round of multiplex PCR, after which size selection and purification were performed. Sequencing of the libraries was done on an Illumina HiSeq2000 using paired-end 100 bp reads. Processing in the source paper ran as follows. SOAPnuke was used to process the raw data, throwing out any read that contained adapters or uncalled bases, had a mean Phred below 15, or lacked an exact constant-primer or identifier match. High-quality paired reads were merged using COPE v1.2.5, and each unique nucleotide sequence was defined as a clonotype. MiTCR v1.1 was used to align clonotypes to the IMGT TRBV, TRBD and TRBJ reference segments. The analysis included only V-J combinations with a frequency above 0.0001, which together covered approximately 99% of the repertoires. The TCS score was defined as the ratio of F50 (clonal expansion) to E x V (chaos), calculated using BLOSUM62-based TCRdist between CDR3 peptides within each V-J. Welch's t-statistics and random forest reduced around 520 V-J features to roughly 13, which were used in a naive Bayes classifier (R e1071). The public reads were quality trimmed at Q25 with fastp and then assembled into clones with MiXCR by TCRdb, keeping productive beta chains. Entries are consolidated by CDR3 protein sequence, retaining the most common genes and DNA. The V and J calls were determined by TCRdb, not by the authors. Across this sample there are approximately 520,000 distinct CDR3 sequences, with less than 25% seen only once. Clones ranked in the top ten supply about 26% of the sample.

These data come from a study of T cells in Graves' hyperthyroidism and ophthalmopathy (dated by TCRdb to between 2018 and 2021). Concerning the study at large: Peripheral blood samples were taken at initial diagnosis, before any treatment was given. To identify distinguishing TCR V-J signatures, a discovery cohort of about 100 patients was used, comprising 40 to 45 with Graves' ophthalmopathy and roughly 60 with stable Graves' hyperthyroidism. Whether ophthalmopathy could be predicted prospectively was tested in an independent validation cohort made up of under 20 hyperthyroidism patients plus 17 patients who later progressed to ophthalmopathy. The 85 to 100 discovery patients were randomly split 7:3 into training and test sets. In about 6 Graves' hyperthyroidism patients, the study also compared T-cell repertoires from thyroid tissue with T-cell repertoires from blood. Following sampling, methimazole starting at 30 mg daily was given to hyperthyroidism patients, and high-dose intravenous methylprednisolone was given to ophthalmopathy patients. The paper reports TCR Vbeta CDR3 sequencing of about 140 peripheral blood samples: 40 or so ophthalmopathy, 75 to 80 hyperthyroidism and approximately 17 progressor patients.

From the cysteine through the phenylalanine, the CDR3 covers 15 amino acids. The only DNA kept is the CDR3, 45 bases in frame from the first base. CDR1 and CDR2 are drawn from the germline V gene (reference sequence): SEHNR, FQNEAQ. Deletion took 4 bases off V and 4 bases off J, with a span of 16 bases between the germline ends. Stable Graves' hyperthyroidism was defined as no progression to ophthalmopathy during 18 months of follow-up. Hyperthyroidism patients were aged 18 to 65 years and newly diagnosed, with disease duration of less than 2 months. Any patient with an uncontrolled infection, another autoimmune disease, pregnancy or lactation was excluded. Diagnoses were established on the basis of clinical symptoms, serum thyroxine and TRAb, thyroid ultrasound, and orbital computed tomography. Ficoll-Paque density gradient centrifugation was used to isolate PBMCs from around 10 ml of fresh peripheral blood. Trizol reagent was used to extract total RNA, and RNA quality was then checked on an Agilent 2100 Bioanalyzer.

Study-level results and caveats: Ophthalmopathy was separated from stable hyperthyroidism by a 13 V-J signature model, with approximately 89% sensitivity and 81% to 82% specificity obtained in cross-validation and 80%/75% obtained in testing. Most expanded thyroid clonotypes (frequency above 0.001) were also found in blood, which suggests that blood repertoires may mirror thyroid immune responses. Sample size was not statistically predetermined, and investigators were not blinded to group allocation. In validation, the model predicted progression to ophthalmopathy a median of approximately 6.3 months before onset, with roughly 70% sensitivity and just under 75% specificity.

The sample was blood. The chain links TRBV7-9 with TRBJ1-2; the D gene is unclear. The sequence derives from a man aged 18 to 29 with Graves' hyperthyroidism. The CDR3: CASSSDGLNLYGYTF. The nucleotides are TGTGCCAGCAGCTCCGACGGACTGAATCTCTATGGCTACACCTTC.